The next 26 T cell receptor beta chains were all read from a single sample in a study of regulatory T cells. Study-level points and caveats: Hydrophobic residues at CDR3 positions 6 and 7 were enriched in conventional CD4+ T cells of CD3G-deficient patients.

The primer mix had 52 TRBV and 13 TRBJ primers. The method was immunoSEQ multiplex PCR; TCRdb's version includes in-frame clones alone and lacks a portion of them. The data show about 15,000 clones, about 79% seen once. Which antigens these TCRs recognize remains unknown. The sequencing sample was made of conventional CD4+ T cells sorted from blood. All receptors come from a young adult with CD3G deficiency.

The chain recombines TRBV28 with TRBJ1-4; 7 bases agree with TRBD1. Germline V gene sequence: CDR1 MDHEN, CDR2 SYDVKM. The trim removed 5 bases at V and 8 bases at J, leaving 11 bases unmatched. The CDR3 is 15 amino acids. CDR3 coding DNA: TGTGCCAGCAGTGCGAGACAGGGATGGTGGGAAAAACTGTTTTTT. The encoded protein is CASSARQGWWEKLFF.

This chain joins TRBV7-8 and TRBJ2-5, with D uncertain. This CDR3 has 14 amino acids. Trimming took off 1 base at V and 9 bases at J, with 15 bases between the two ends. Germline assignment: CDR1 SGHVS and CDR2 FQNEAQ. CDR3 bases: TGTGCCAGCAGCTTAGATCAGTCCCAAAGTTCCCAGTACTTC. Protein product: CASSLDQSQSSQYF.

The chain links TRBV28 to TRBJ1-5, with D possibly matching TRBD1 (6 bases). The V end lost 5 bases, the J end lost 8 bases, and 16 bases lay between the germline ends. The CDR3 is made up of 14 amino acids. CDR1 and CDR2 from the germline V gene are MDHEN and SYDVKM. CDR3 coding DNA: TGTGCCAGCAGTAAGAGTTCAGGGGTGAAGCCCCAGCATTTT. Translated, it gives CASSKSSGVKPQHF.

The chain recombines TRBV5-1 with TRBJ2-7; D is possibly TRBD1 or TRBD2 (5 bases each). The germline V gene encodes CDR1 SGHRS and CDR2 YFSETQ. The CDR3 spans 14 residues. V was cut by 4 bases and J by 6 bases, with 17 bases left in between. The CDR3 region has the DNA TGCGCCAGCAGCCCGGGGACGGTAGGTTCCGAGCAGTACTTC. Protein product: CASSPGTVGSEQYF.

The chain recombines TRBV6-6 with TRBJ2-1, with TRBD2 matching over 7 bases. There are 14 residues in the CDR3. Germline V gene sequence: CDR1 MNHNY, CDR2 SVGAGI (reference sequence). The ends lost 5 bases at V and 8 bases at J; junction bases unmatched: 9. Written as DNA, the CDR3 is TGTGCCAGCAGTCCCAGGACTAGTGTGGATGAGCAGTTCTTC. Translation gives CASSPRTSVDEQFF.

DNA of the CDR3: TGTGCCATCAGTGATAGGACTAGCGGGAGAGGTTACAATGAGCAGTTCTTC. This gives the protein CAISDRTSGRGYNEQFF. The V call is TRBV10-3, the J call TRBJ2-1, with 13 nucleotides matching TRBD2. The CDR3 loop spans 17 amino acids. Germline CDR1 ENHRY, CDR2 SYGVKD. J lost 4 bases, V lost 3 bases, and 6 bases had no gene match.

The CDR3 DNA reads TGTGCCAGCAGTGAATGGGGCACAGGGGACGAGCAGTACTTC. Translated, it gives CASSEWGTGDEQYF. The chain uses TRBV6-1 and TRBJ2-7; 7 positions agree with TRBD1. Germline values: CDR1 MNHNS, CDR2 SASEGT. J lost 5 bases, V lost 2 bases, and 6 bases had no gene match. The CDR3 loop spans 14 amino acids.

The gene calls are TRBV11-2 and TRBJ2-7, with 8 bases lining up with TRBD1. The CDR3 is made up of 16 amino acids. The J segment lost 3 bases and the V segment lost 4 bases, leaving 11 bases of the junction unmatched. The germline V gene encodes CDR1 SGHAT and CDR2 FQNNGV. The chain's CDR3 is CASSSYPRGRSYEQYF. The CDR3 nucleotides read TGTGCCAGCAGCTCCTACCCCAGGGGGCGAAGCTACGAGCAGTACTTC.

The chain uses TRBV19 and TRBJ2-1; possibly TRBD1 for D (6 bases). Trimming left V 6 bases short and J 10 bases short, with 16 bases between. Germline CDR1 is LNHDA and CDR2 is SQIVND (reference sequence). This CDR3 contains 13 residues. The CDR3 region is CASSPGAATEQFF. The CDR3 DNA sequence: TGTGCCAGTAGCCCAGGGGCAGCTACGGAGCAGTTCTTC.

The V gene is TRBV5-1, the J gene TRBJ1-2; TRBD1 might be the D (5 bases). The CDR3 spans 15 residues. Germline loops: CDR1 SGHRS, CDR2 YFSETQ. The ends were cut back, 5 bases at V and 2 bases at J, with 16 bases in the middle. The CDR3 reads CASSGFHRWNYGYTF. CDR3 DNA sequence: TGCGCCAGCAGTGGATTCCACAGGTGGAACTATGGCTACACCTTC.

The V call is TRBV29-1, the J call TRBJ2-3; D gene uncertain. The CDR3 spans 11 residues. Looked up from germline, CDR1 is SQVTM and CDR2 is ANQGSEA. The ends were cut back, 5 bases at V and 3 bases at J, with 6 bases in the middle. This CDR3 is CSVLITDTQYF. The CDR3, as DNA: TGCAGCGTTCTAATAACAGATACGCAGTATTTT.

V is TRBV13 and J is TRBJ2-7; the match to TRBD2 covers 8 bases. Germline V lookup: CDR1 PRHDT, CDR2 FYEKMQ (reference sequence). This CDR3 comprises 12 residues. The trim removed 5 bases at V and 3 bases at J, leaving 0 bases unmatched. The CDR3 DNA reads as TGTGCCAGCAGCCGGGAGGGCTACGAGCAGTACTTC. Protein: CASSREGYEQYF.

The V call is TRBV28, the J call TRBJ1-6; D remains ambiguous. Trimming left V 3 bases short and J 8 bases short, with 11 bases between. The CDR3 spans 14 residues. The germline V gene encodes CDR1 MDHEN and CDR2 SYDVKM. The CDR3 bases are TGTGCCAGCAGTTTTTGGGGAGGTGATTCACCCCTCCACTTT. This encodes CASSFWGGDSPLHF.

This clone came up a few times. This sequence joins TRBV5-1 and TRBJ2-2; weak D call: TRBD1 (6 bases). V lost 1 base and J lost 2, with 9 bases in between. The germline gives CDR1 SGHRS, CDR2 YFSETQ. CDR3 length equals 15 residues. The CDR3 DNA is TGCGCCAGCAGCTTGTCGGGACACAACACCGGGGAGCTGTTTTTT. Translated: CASSLSGHNTGELFF.

The V call is TRBV11-2, the J call TRBJ2-3; TRBD2 agrees at 7 bases. The length of the CDR3 is 15 residues. Germline CDR1 SGHAT, CDR2 FQNNGV. V lost 7 bases, J lost 6 bases, and 13 bases stayed unmatched. The CDR3 bases are TGTGCCAGCAACCAGGGACTAAACAAACGGGATACGCAGTATTTT. This codes for CASNQGLNKRDTQYF.

This clone qualifies as medium-sized (0.01 to 0.1%). This chain uses TRBV7-9 with TRBJ1-1, with D unclear. Trimming removed 5 bases from V and 1 base from J, with 14 bases in between. This CDR3 comprises 15 residues. Germline assignment: CDR1 SEHNR and CDR2 FQNEAQ (reference sequence). CDR3 region: CASSPLGGRNTEAFF. Written as DNA, the CDR3 is TGTGCCAGCAGCCCCCTCGGTGGAAGGAACACTGAAGCTTTCTTT.

V usage is TRBV7-9 and J usage is TRBJ2-1; no reliable D call. Germline CDR1 and CDR2: SEHNR and FQNEAQ (reference sequence). This CDR3 comprises 13 residues. Trimming removed 8 bases at V and 2 bases at J, with 10 bases between. CDR3: CASGSNAYNEQFF. CDR3 DNA sequence: TGTGCCAGCGGATCGAACGCCTACAATGAGCAGTTCTTC.

The chain uses TRBV7-9 and TRBJ1-4; D is undetermined. The CDR3 is made up of 14 amino acids. Trimming stripped 4 bases from V and 8 bases from J, with 14 bases between. The germline V gene has CDR1 SEHNR and CDR2 FQNEAQ (reference sequence). The CDR3 here is CASSSGVEGEKLFF. The CDR3 bases are TGTGCCAGCAGCTCGGGAGTGGAGGGCGAAAAACTGTTTTTT.

The chain links TRBV28 to TRBJ2-3; 8 positions match TRBD2. Germline values: CDR1 MDHEN, CDR2 SYDVKM. The J segment lost 6 bases and the V segment lost 5 bases, leaving 7 bases of the junction unmatched. This CDR3 region has 14 residues. The CDR3 reads CASSRFGGGDTQYF. The CDR3 coding sequence is TGTGCCAGCAGTCGCTTCGGGGGGGGCGATACGCAGTATTTT.

J is TRBJ2-6 and V is TRBV5-1, with TRBD1 identical over 12 bases. CDR3 length: 19 amino acids. Germline V gene sequence: CDR1 SGHRS, CDR2 YFSETQ. Germline trimming cut 4 bases from V and 1 base from J; bases unmatched to any gene: 9. CDR3 DNA: TGCGCCAGCAGCCTCCTGGGGACAGGGGGCCAATCTGGGGCCAACGTCCTGACTTTC. It codes for CASSLLGTGGQSGANVLTF.

The genes are TRBV7-2 and TRBJ1-1, with unresolved D. The V and J ends lost 1 base and 3 bases respectively, with 6 bases between them. This CDR3 is built from 13 residues. In germline, CDR1 is SGHTA, CDR2 FQGNSA. CDR3 protein: CASSLGQYTEAFF. In DNA, the CDR3 is TGTGCCAGCAGCTTAGGTCAGTACACTGAAGCTTTCTTT.

The chain links TRBV5-1 to TRBJ2-7, with 7 bases aligning to TRBD1. Germline CDR1 and CDR2: SGHRS and YFSETQ. V dropped 0 bases and J dropped 4; count of bases not matched to a gene: 7. The CDR3 contains 15 residues. CDR3 loop: CASSLGPGQLYEQYF. CDR3 in DNA: TGCGCCAGCAGCTTGGGCCCGGGACAGTTGTACGAGCAGTACTTC.

The V call is TRBV7-2, the J call TRBJ2-2, with D hard to call. Trimming took 5 bases from V and 4 from J, leaving 11 bases between them. CDR1 is SGHTA, CDR2 FQGNSA, per germline. This CDR3 has 14 residues. CDR3 nucleotides: TGTGCCAGCAGCCTACGACGCGCCACCGGGGAGCTGTTTTTT. It encodes CASSLRRATGELFF.

This chain uses TRBV6-6 with TRBJ2-7; 8 bases align to TRBD2. The CDR3 covers 14 residues. Germline V gives CDR1 MNHNY, CDR2 SVGAGI (reference sequence). V trimming: 5 bases; J trimming: 0 bases; junction bases outside the gene matches: 3. As DNA, the CDR3 is TGTGCCAGCAGTAAGCGGGGGAGCTCCTACGAGCAGTACTTC. Amino acid sequence: CASSKRGSSYEQYF.

CDR3 DNA: TGTGCCAGCAGGGGTTCCGGGACACCGAACACTGAAGCTTTCTTT. Residues: CASRGSGTPNTEAFF. The genes are TRBV28 and TRBJ1-1, with D perhaps TRBD1 (6 bases). The CDR3 runs 15 residues. The V and J ends lost 6 bases and 1 base respectively, with 15 bases between them. Germline V gene data show CDR1 as MDHEN and CDR2 as SYDVKM. The complete variable domain, with remaining parts taken from reference TRBV28 and TRBJ1-1, reads DVKVTQSSRYLVKRTGEKVFLECVQDMDHENMFWYRQDPGLGLRLIYFSYDVKMKEKGDIPEGYSVSREKKERFSLILESASTNQTSMYLCASRGSGTPNTEAFFGQGTRLTVV.

The chain combines TRBV28 with TRBJ2-2, with 10 bases identical to TRBD2. V dropped 4 bases and J dropped 5; count of bases not matched to a gene: 25. Germline values: CDR1 MDHEN, CDR2 SYDVKM. This CDR3 spans 22 amino acids. The CDR3 DNA sequence: TGTGCCAGCAGTTCCATTCTCCCCCAGCGGGGGGGCCGGGGAAGTTTAACCGGGGAGCTGTTTTTT. Its translation is CASSSILPQRGGRGSLTGELFF.